Listed below are T cell receptor beta chains from one sample, sequenced in a study of T-cell memory formation after mild COVID-19. TCRdb processed the 5' RACE reads anew with MiXCR; each CDR3 protein has one entry. The table shows about 400,000 distinct CDR3 sequences, with over 15% occurring only once. Sequencing used PBMCs or a T cell subset sorted from them (not recorded which). Receptors were obtained from a man between 18 and 29 years old who had mild COVID-19 (a few samples of this study predate the infection). Cell type and time point are not known. Each CDR3 is given with its conserved first and last residue. D genes are given only for firm matches. Rows give clone size only sometimes, using once, few, many, or a class for an expanded clone.

V gene,D gene,clone size,J gene,CDR3 protein,CDR3 DNA
TRBV7-9,TRBD2,few,TRBJ2-5,CASSSTSGVETQYF,TGTGCCAGCAGCTCGACTAGCGGGGTGGAGACCCAGTACTTC
TRBV11-2,TRBD1,few,TRBJ2-1,CASSLGPDRGEQFF,TGTGCCAGCAGCTTGGGGCCAGACAGGGGTGAGCAGTTCTTC
TRBV9,.,once,TRBJ1-5,CASSVDYTQHQHF,TGTGCCAGCAGCGTAGATTATACTCAGCACCAGCATTTT
TRBV7-9,.,few,TRBJ1-3,CASSYTGRGNTIYF,TGTGCCAGCAGCTACACAGGGCGGGGAAACACCATATATTTT
TRBV7-9,TRBD1,few,TRBJ1-1,CASSLGQGQGKAEAFF,TGTGCCAGCAGCTTAGGCCAGGGACAGGGGAAGGCTGAAGCTTTCTTT
TRBV29-1,.,many,TRBJ1-1,CSVAKGVNTEAFF,TGCAGCGTTGCGAAAGGGGTGAACACTGAAGCTTTCTTT
TRBV2,.,.,TRBJ2-7,CASRPGEAEQYF,TGTGCCAGCAGACCAGGGGAAGCCGAGCAGTACTTC
TRBV27,.,few,TRBJ2-3,CASSQNPGIGPDTQYF,TGTGCCAGCAGTCAGAACCCAGGAATAGGTCCAGATACGCAGTATTTT
TRBV7-2,.,few,TRBJ1-1,CASRFDTEAFF,TGTGCCAGCAGATTCGACACTGAAGCTTTCTTT
TRBV20-1,TRBD1,.,TRBJ2-1,CSAPRQGPYEQFF,TGCAGTGCGCCTAGACAGGGCCCCTATGAGCAGTTCTTC
TRBV9,.,few,TRBJ2-3,CASSTGAPTDTQYF,TGTGCCAGCAGCACTGGGGCACCAACAGATACGCAGTATTTT
TRBV4-1,TRBD1,few,TRBJ1-1,CASSQLGDSGAFF,TGCGCCAGCAGCCAACTGGGGGACAGTGGAGCTTTCTTT
TRBV4-3,.,few,TRBJ2-1,CASSQGEQGRNEQFF,TGCGCCAGCAGCCAAGGTGAGCAGGGAAGGAATGAGCAGTTCTTC
TRBV10-3,.,.,TRBJ1-5,CAISEFDRPQHF,TGTGCCATCAGTGAGTTCGACCGGCCCCAGCATTTT